Ten or more counts support the clone carrying this T cell receptor (beta chain). This sample stems from a study of CD8 T cells in ankylosing spondylitis. This CDR3 contains 16 residues. The germline CDR1 and CDR2 sequences are SGDLS and YYNGEE. V shed 0 bases, J shed 4 bases, and the junction held 5 bases outside the gene matches. TCRdb processed the 5' RACE reads anew with MiXCR; each CDR3 protein has one entry. The table records some 350,000 distinct CDR3 sequences, about 14% of them present only once. The chain uses TRBV9 and TRBJ2-1; TRBD2 aligns across 9 bases. The source material was blood, either unsorted or a sorted T cell fraction (not recorded which). The origin of this receptor is a male donor with ankylosing spondylitis or in good health (not recorded which). The CDR3 sequence: CASSVGLAGGYNEQFF. The CDR3 region has the DNA TGTGCCAGCAGCGTAGGTCTGGCGGGGGGGTACAATGAGCAGTTCTTC.